This T cell receptor (beta chain) is from a study of blood T cell repertoires in COVID-19. During active infection, Seattle patients enrolled and were then monitored through disease. Repertoires were generated with immunoSEQ multiplex PCR, while TCRdb's copy carries only in-frame clones and drops some. Of approximately 150,000 clones in the sample, around 89% were seen once. The germline V gene has CDR1 SNHLY and CDR2 FYNNEI. With 8 bases removed from V and 1 base from J, the gap between germline ends came to 11 bases. The length of the CDR3 is 14 residues. The sequenced material came from peripheral blood. J is TRBJ2-2 and V is TRBV2; D perhaps matches TRBD1 (5 bases). The receptor's source is a human donor with COVID-19, enrolled during active disease. The donor label of this sample is uncertain. The CDR3 DNA reads TGTGCCAGCGGAGTCAGGGAGAACACCGGGGAGCTGTTTTTT. Its protein is CASGVRENTGELFF.